The entry that follows covers one T cell receptor beta chain sequence. The sample originates from a study of shared clonotypes between healthy human individuals. Study-level information: Three plates each covered CD4 naive and memory; CD8 naive two, CD8 memory one.

The germline V and J ends were trimmed by 2 bases and 11 bases, with 12 bases remaining between them. This CDR3 comprises 12 residues. The V gene's germline CDR1 is MDHEN and CDR2 SYDVKM. CD45RA-negative memory and CD45RA+ naive subsets were split from the CD4+ cells. The repertoire was sequenced with immunoSEQ multiplex PCR; TCRdb's copy has only in-frame clones and lacks some. The repertoire includes about 1.1 million clones, approximately 77% of them detected once, and roughly 0.82% sits in the top ten. This clonotype originated in a man aged 18 to 30 in good health. Some clones in this sample may be carry-over from other donors' samples. This chain connects TRBV28 to TRBJ1-1; perhaps TRBD1 as D (5 bases). The sample consisted of memory CD4+ T cells from PBMCs. Documented subset: CD45RA-negative fraction. The CDR3 sequence is CASSLLGGLAFF. The CDR3 DNA sequence: TGTGCCAGCAGTTTACTCGGGGGACTGGCTTTCTTT.